Sequencing of this T cell receptor (beta chain) was carried out in a study of spatial heterogeneity in lung cancer. Overall study context: Strong correlation was found between tumor-region TCR transcript counts and a T cell module score from matched bulk RNA-seq.

Each TCR cDNA molecule carried a unique molecular identifier. TCRdb reanalysed the 5' RACE reads using MiXCR and keeps one entry per CDR3 protein. The sample holds roughly 9,800 distinct CDR3 sequences, roughly 10% seen once. Study-level points and caveats: Among tumor T cells, estimated coverage was approximately 7% for alpha chains and roughly 13% for beta chains. Mutation counts in tumors were tracked by counts of expanded intratumoral alpha and beta TCRs.

Time point given: sample taken at primary tumor resection. In each case, whole RNA from tumor, nontumor lung or frozen PBMC was sequenced unsorted. This clonotype was seen ten or more times. Antigen specificity is unknown. The CDR3 loop spans 19 amino acids. V was shortened by 1 base and J by 1 base, with 20 bases between the two germline ends. Per germline, CDR1 SGHDN and CDR2 FVKESK. This receptor was obtained from a female donor with early-stage non-small cell lung cancer. The chain recombines TRBV14 with TRBJ1-5; D perhaps matches TRBD1 (6 bases). Sequences were derived from lung tumor tissue, sampled at surgery. CDR3 nucleotides: TGTGCCAGCAGCCAAGTTGTCATGGGACAACTCTTAAGCAATCAGCCCCAGCATTTT. It is translated as CASSQVVMGQLLSNQPQHF. The complete variable domain, with remaining parts taken from reference TRBV14 and TRBJ1-5, reads EAGVTQFPSHSVIEKGQTVTLRCDPISGHDNLYWYRRVMGKEIKFLLHFVKESKQDESGMPNNRFLAERTGGTYSTLKVQPAELEDSGVYFCASSQVVMGQLLSNQPQHFGDGTRLSIL.